These T cell receptor beta chains were read from a single sample in a study of blood T cell repertoires in COVID-19. This table comes from immunoSEQ multiplex PCR, and its TCRdb copy is limited to in-frame clones, with some not included. The table records around 130,000 clones, roughly 83% of them present only once. The sample comprised peripheral blood. These TCRs come from a man aged 55 to 69 with acute or convalescent COVID-19. Both conserved end residues are part of each CDR3. Each record gives: J gene, V gene, D gene, clone size, CDR3 protein. D genes are given only for firm matches. Expanded clones get a size class; other rows say once, few or many, or leave the size out.

J: TRBJ2-3
V: TRBV5-1
D: TRBD2
size: -
CDR3: CASSLSGSGRDTQYF

J: TRBJ2-7
V: TRBV11-2
D: TRBD1
size: -
CDR3: CASSRQGPYEQYF

J: TRBJ2-3
V: TRBV7-3
D: TRBD2
size: -
CDR3: CASSLSVAGDPDTQYF

J: TRBJ2-7
V: TRBV6-5
D: -
size: -
CDR3: CASSLTEISYEQYF

J: TRBJ1-2
V: TRBV5-5
D: -
size: -
CDR3: CASSLAQGGYGYTF

J: TRBJ1-1
V: TRBV2
D: -
size: -
CDR3: CASMEGYYTEAFF

J: TRBJ1-1
V: TRBV3-1/TRBV3-2
D: -
size: -
CDR3: CASRQARKTGLAFF

J: TRBJ1-2
V: TRBV7-3
D: TRBD1
size: -
CDR3: CASSLYGRGLQGYTF

J: TRBJ1-2
V: TRBV30
D: -
size: -
CDR3: CAWTEQGGRGYTF

J: TRBJ1-5
V: TRBV2
D: TRBD1
size: -
CDR3: CASSEVLGQGIQPQHF

J: TRBJ1-2
V: TRBV5-1
D: TRBD1
size: few
CDR3: CASKPGQGALGYTF

J: TRBJ1-1
V: TRBV29-1
D: -
size: -
CDR3: CSVEAQGLGTEAFF

J: TRBJ2-7
V: TRBV5-1
D: -
size: once
CDR3: CASSSSWTGSSYEQYF

J: TRBJ1-3
V: TRBV9
D: -
size: -
CDR3: CASSVPASGNTIYF

J: TRBJ2-7
V: TRBV4-1
D: TRBD2
size: -
CDR3: CASSHPRTSGKYEQYF

J: TRBJ1-3
V: TRBV3-1/TRBV3-2
D: TRBD1
size: -
CDR3: CASSLTGRGNTIYF

J: TRBJ1-1
V: TRBV7-2
D: -
size: -
CDR3: CASSLSVNTEAFF

J: TRBJ2-2
V: TRBV10-3
D: TRBD2
size: once
CDR3: CAISESVLAGATGELFF

J: TRBJ2-7
V: TRBV5-1
D: TRBD2
size: -
CDR3: CASSLFSGRGEQYF

J: TRBJ1-2
V: TRBV27
D: TRBD1
size: -
CDR3: CASSHGGQGLFGYTF

J: TRBJ2-1
V: TRBV6-1
D: TRBD2
size: -
CDR3: CASSALSGSFQNEQFF

J: TRBJ1-1
V: TRBV27
D: TRBD1
size: -
CDR3: CASSFGTGAEAFF

J: TRBJ2-1
V: TRBV5-1
D: TRBD2
size: -
CDR3: CASSLGRLAGEQFF

J: TRBJ1-5
V: TRBV10-1
D: -
size: -
CDR3: CASSRGENQPQHF

J: TRBJ2-3
V: TRBV5-1
D: -
size: -
CDR3: CASSLAGAATDTQYF

J: TRBJ2-1
V: TRBV3-1/TRBV3-2
D: TRBD2
size: -
CDR3: CASSQVAGGNNEQFF

J: TRBJ1-1
V: TRBV6-1
D: -
size: -
CDR3: CASSDNGPGTEAFF

J: TRBJ2-5
V: TRBV28
D: -
size: -
CDR3: CASSLGSWDETQYF

J: TRBJ2-1
V: TRBV9
D: TRBD2
size: -
CDR3: CASSLNSGGEYNEQFF

J: TRBJ2-1
V: TRBV24-1
D: -
size: once
CDR3: CATSDSMGGETYNEQFF

J: TRBJ1-2
V: TRBV19
D: -
size: -
CDR3: CASSLQATPYGYTF

J: TRBJ2-5
V: TRBV5-1
D: TRBD1
size: -
CDR3: CASSLGAGQGKETQYF

J: TRBJ1-2
V: TRBV6-5
D: -
size: -
CDR3: CASSYGGTYGYTF

J: TRBJ2-3
V: TRBV5-8
D: -
size: -
CDR3: CASNQRARPIDTQYF

J: TRBJ1-3
V: TRBV4-2
D: -
size: -
CDR3: CASSQEGGGGSGNTIYF

J: TRBJ2-2
V: TRBV9
D: TRBD2
size: -
CDR3: CASSVRGDANTGELFF

J: TRBJ2-1
V: TRBV19
D: TRBD2
size: -
CDR3: CASSIRPAGEAEQFF

J: TRBJ1-4
V: TRBV29-1
D: -
size: few
CDR3: CSVGAGEEKLFF

J: TRBJ2-3
V: TRBV6-2/TRBV6-3
D: TRBD2
size: -
CDR3: CASSWGLEGTDTQYF

J: TRBJ2-3
V: TRBV30
D: -
size: -
CDR3: CAWTWGGPEDTQYF

J: TRBJ2-1
V: TRBV29-1
D: TRBD2
size: -
CDR3: CRVAGSSGRAENEQFF

J: TRBJ1-5
V: TRBV20-1
D: -
size: -
CDR3: CSASPGTLNQPQHF

J: TRBJ2-1
V: TRBV5-4
D: -
size: once
CDR3: CASSFPHSEQFF

J: TRBJ1-6
V: TRBV20-1
D: -
size: once
CDR3: CSASDVSVTSSYNSPLHF